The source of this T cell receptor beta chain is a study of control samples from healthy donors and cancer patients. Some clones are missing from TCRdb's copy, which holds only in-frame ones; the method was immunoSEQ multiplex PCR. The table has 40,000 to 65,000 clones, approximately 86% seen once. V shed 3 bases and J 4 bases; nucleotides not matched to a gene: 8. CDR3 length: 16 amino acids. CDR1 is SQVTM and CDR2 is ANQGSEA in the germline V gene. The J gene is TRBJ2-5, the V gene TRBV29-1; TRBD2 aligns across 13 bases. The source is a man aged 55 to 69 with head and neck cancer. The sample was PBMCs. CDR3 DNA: TGCAGCGTTGACGGCATACTAGCGGGGGGGCTAGAGACCCAGTACTTC. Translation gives CSVDGILAGGLETQYF. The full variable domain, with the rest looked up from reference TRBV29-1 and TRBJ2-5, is SAVISQKPSRDICQRGTSLTIQCQVDSQVTMMFWYRQQPGQSLTLIATANQGSEATYESGFVIDKFPISRPNLTFSTLTVSNMSPEDSSIYLCSVDGILAGGLETQYFGPGTRLLVL.